One and the same sample provided the 21 T cell receptor beta chains below, sequenced in a study of CD8 T cells in Susac syndrome (dated 2019 in TCRdb). The receptor library was made with the immunoSEQ multiplex PCR assay. RNA was extracted using the RNeasy kit, and roughly 0.5 to 1 ug of the RNA was reverse transcribed with random hexamers. Clones were called with MiXCR by TCRdb after fastp trimmed the public reads at Q25, and only in-frame beta chains were retained. Records with the same CDR3 protein are collapsed into one entry carrying the most frequent genes and DNA. Counted in this sample were 140,000 or so distinct CDR3 sequences; approximately 95% of them appeared once. The ten top clones hold roughly 0.083% of the sample. The sequenced sample was CD4+ T cells from PBMCs. The receptors derive from a human donor in good health.

This clonotype was picked up a small number of times. V is TRBV18 and J is TRBJ1-5, with D maybe TRBD1 (5 bases). The germline CDR1 and CDR2 sequences are KGHSH and LQKENI. V was shortened by 6 bases and J by 0 bases, with 12 bases between the two germline ends. CDR3 length: 15 residues. CDR3 nucleotides: TGTGCCAGCTCTCTGCAGGGTTATAGCAATCAGCCCCAGCATTTT. It yields the protein CASSLQGYSNQPQHF.

This chain joins TRBV19 and TRBJ1-2; D call uncertain. The CDR3 has 16 amino acids. Germline CDR1 and CDR2: LNHDA and SQIVND (reference sequence). V dropped 0 bases and J dropped 3 bases, with 14 bases sitting between them. The CDR3 protein is CASSIDRMASHYGYTF. CDR3 in DNA: TGTGCCAGTAGTATAGATCGGATGGCAAGCCACTATGGCTACACCTTC.

The chain combines TRBV5-1 with TRBJ1-1; D is possibly TRBD1 (5 bases). CDR1 is SGHRS, CDR2 YFSETQ, per germline. The CDR3 runs to 15 residues. Trimming removed 0 bases from V and 1 base from J, with 10 bases in between. The CDR3: CASSLGQQGNTEAFF. The CDR3 DNA sequence: TGCGCCAGCAGCTTGGGGCAGCAGGGGAACACTGAAGCTTTCTTT.

This chain uses TRBV5-1 with TRBJ2-3; TRBD1 agrees at 7 bases. The CDR3 runs to 14 residues. V shed 5 bases, J shed 4 bases, and the junction held 7 bases outside the gene matches. Looked up from germline, CDR1 is SGHRS and CDR2 is YFSETQ. This CDR3 reads CASSEGAESDTQYF. In nucleotides, the CDR3 is TGCGCCAGCAGTGAGGGGGCTGAATCAGATACGCAGTATTTT.

The V and J genes are TRBV7-6 and TRBJ2-3; 7 nucleotides match TRBD1. The CDR3 is 16 amino acids. Per germline, CDR1 SGHVS and CDR2 FNYEAQ. Trimming took 5 bases from V and 2 from J; bases not matched to a gene: 10. The CDR3, as DNA: TGTGCCAGCAGCGTTGGCCGGGGACAGTTCACAGATACGCAGTATTTT. Translated: CASSVGRGQFTDTQYF.

This clonotype has only one observation. J is TRBJ2-5 and V is TRBV12-3 or TRBV12-4; TRBD2 aligns across 8 bases. The V and J ends lost 6 bases and 1 base, in that order; junction bases with no gene match: 7. The CDR3 extends over 15 amino acids. The CDR3 here is CASREAGVAQETQYF. For the CDR3, the DNA is TGTGCCAGCAGGGAAGCGGGAGTTGCCCAAGAGACCCAGTACTTC.

The chain carries TRBV5-6 and TRBJ2-7, with TRBD1 as a possible D gene (6 bases). Trimming took off 4 bases at V and 0 bases at J, with 17 bases between the two ends. The CDR3 is 16 residues long. The V gene's germline CDR1 is SGHDT and CDR2 YYEEEE. CDR3 sequence reads: CASSPSPGVASYEQYF. In DNA form, the CDR3 reads TGTGCCAGCAGCCCGAGCCCAGGGGTTGCCTCCTACGAGCAGTACTTC.

This chain connects TRBV6-1 to TRBJ2-7, with TRBD1 matching 7 bases. CDR1 and CDR2 from the germline V gene are MNHNS and SASEGT. The CDR3 contains 14 residues. The J segment lost 2 bases and the V segment lost 5 bases, leaving 6 bases of the junction unmatched. CDR3: CASSHRTGPYEQYF. The DNA for the CDR3 is TGTGCCAGCAGTCACAGGACAGGTCCCTACGAGCAGTACTTC.

The chain has TRBV5-1 and TRBJ2-7, with 11 bases that match TRBD1. The ends lost 5 bases at V and 3 bases at J; junction bases unmatched: 7. This CDR3 comprises 15 residues. CDR1 and CDR2 from the germline V gene are SGHRS and YFSETQ. The CDR3: CASRQGQGEYYEQYF. Written as DNA, the CDR3 is TGCGCCAGCAGACAGGGACAGGGGGAATACTACGAGCAGTACTTC.

The chain carries TRBV19 and TRBJ2-2; 9 bases match TRBD2. Germline loops: CDR1 LNHDA, CDR2 SQIVND (reference sequence). There are 17 residues in the CDR3. J was trimmed by 2 bases and V by 3 bases; bases with no gene match: 7. Here the CDR3 reads CASSIARSGSNTGELFF. CDR3 bases: TGTGCCAGTAGTATCGCTCGTAGCGGGAGTAACACCGGGGAGCTGTTTTTT.

The CDR3 DNA reads TGTGCCACCAGTGGCTGGAAGACCGGGGAGCTGTTTTTT. It codes for CATSGWKTGELFF. V gene TRBV24-1 combines with J gene TRBJ2-2; no clear D. Trimming removed 5 bases from V and 5 bases from J, with 8 bases in between. The CDR3 is 13 residues long. Germline assignment: CDR1 KGHDR and CDR2 SFDVKD.

This rearrangement joins TRBV29-1 to TRBJ2-7; tentatively, D is TRBD2 (6 bases). The CDR3 spans 14 residues. CDR1 is SQVTM and CDR2 is ANQGSEA in the germline V gene. V was cut by 5 bases and J by 1 base, with 15 bases left in between. The DNA of the CDR3 is TGCAGCGTTCAGTCCGGCGGGAAATCCTACGAGCAGTACTTC. Encoded protein: CSVQSGGKSYEQYF.

To note about this clonotype: The junction departs from the called germline gene at one end, perhaps through a read error. The V gene is TRBV20-1, the J gene TRBJ1-1, with D possibly matching TRBD1 (5 bases). The CDR3 spans 13 residues. The germline CDR1 and CDR2 sequences are DFQATT and SNEGSKA (reference sequence). The chain's CDR3 is CSARGSGNTEALF. DNA of the CDR3: TGCAGTGCTAGAGGGTCAGGGAACACTGAAGCTCTCTTT.

This chain's CDR3 is CASSPTGNNQPQHF. DNA for the CDR3: TGTGCCAGCAGCCCGACAGGGAACAATCAGCCCCAGCATTTT. This sequence joins TRBV14 and TRBJ1-5, with TRBD1 matching over 7 bases. The germline V gene has CDR1 SGHDN and CDR2 FVKESK. The CDR3 totals 14 residues. Trimming at V came to 4 bases and at J to 3 bases, leaving 3 bases not matched to a gene.

The chain joins TRBV3-1 to TRBJ1-5; D not resolved. The V and J ends lost 4 bases and 1 base respectively, with 8 bases between them. Germline V CDR1 and CDR2: LGHDT, YNNKEL (reference sequence). The CDR3 is 14 residues long. The CDR3 DNA is TGTGCCAGCAGCCCTAACCCCAGCAATCAGCCCCAGCATTTT. This translates into CASSPNPSNQPQHF.

DNA for the CDR3: TGTGCCAGTACCCCACTTCGGGAGAACACTGAAGCTTTCTTT. This codes for CASTPLRENTEAFF. V gene TRBV19 combines with J gene TRBJ1-1; D is unclear. Trimming removed 7 bases from V and 1 base from J, with 13 bases in between. Germline V lookup: CDR1 LNHDA, CDR2 SQIVND (reference sequence). The CDR3 runs 14 residues.

The V and J genes are TRBV7-9 and TRBJ2-6; unclear D gene. The CDR3 has 16 residues. The V end lost 4 bases, the J end lost 2 bases, and 12 bases lay between the germline ends. Looked up from germline, CDR1 is SEHNR and CDR2 is FQNEAQ (reference sequence). Here the CDR3 DNA reads TGTGCCAGCAGCTCAGGCCGGTCGGCTGGGGCCAACGTCCTGACTTTC. Its translation: CASSSGRSAGANVLTF.

The rearrangement joins TRBV3-1 to TRBJ1-1, with 7 nucleotides matching TRBD1. This CDR3 is 13 amino acids long. V dropped 5 bases and J dropped 6; count of bases not matched to a gene: 6. Germline-derived CDR1 and CDR2 are LGHDT and YNNKEL (reference sequence). In DNA, the CDR3 is TGTGCCAGCAGCTCCGGACAGGTGGCTGAAGCTTTCTTT. Its translation: CASSSGQVAEAFF.

This chain connects TRBV12-3 or TRBV12-4 to TRBJ2-7, with D perhaps TRBD1 or TRBD2 (5 bases each). Trimming pared 4 bases from V and 1 base from J, leaving 11 bases between. The CDR3 contains 14 residues. The CDR3 is CASSSGTLSYEQYF. As DNA, the CDR3 is TGTGCCAGCAGTTCCGGGACGTTATCCTACGAGCAGTACTTC.

The chain couples TRBV9 to TRBJ2-3; D uncertain. This CDR3 is built from 14 residues. V shed 0 bases and J shed 5 bases, with 10 bases lying between them. Germline V gene sequence: CDR1 SGDLS, CDR2 YYNGEE. CDR3 loop: CASSVVSFGDTQYF. CDR3 sequence (DNA): TGTGCCAGCAGCGTAGTTTCCTTCGGAGATACGCAGTATTTT.

The genes are TRBV2 and TRBJ2-7, with D hard to call. With 6 bases removed from V and 3 bases from J, the gap between germline ends came to 15 bases. Germline V gene data show CDR1 as SNHLY and CDR2 as FYNNEI. The CDR3 spans 14 residues. The CDR3 DNA follows: TGTGCCAGCAGAAGATCTAATTCGGACTACGAGCAGTACTTC. Encoded protein: CASRRSNSDYEQYF.